One and the same sample provided the 14 T cell receptor beta chains below, sequenced in a study of blood T cell repertoires in COVID-19. Clones were read by immunoSEQ multiplex PCR, and TCRdb kept only the in-frame ones, dropping some. The table lists around 190,000 clones, approximately 91% of them singletons. What was sequenced was peripheral blood. These receptors were obtained from a man in his fifties with COVID-19, enrolled during active disease.

V is TRBV25-1 and J is TRBJ1-2; 7 bases fit TRBD1. This CDR3 comprises 17 residues. The ends lost 1 base at V and 4 bases at J; junction bases unmatched: 12. Germline-derived CDR1 and CDR2 are MGHDK and SYGVNS. For the CDR3, the DNA is TGTGCCAGCAGTGAATCACAGGGGCGAAACGGGAGCTATGGCTACACCTTC. This sequence encodes CASSESQGRNGSYGYTF.

The chain employs TRBV5-1 and TRBJ1-1, with D perhaps matching TRBD1 (6 bases). The CDR3 is made up of 16 amino acids. Germline lookup yields CDR1 SGHRS and CDR2 YFSETQ. V lost 3 bases to trimming and J lost 2 bases, with 17 bases between them. The CDR3, as DNA: TGCGCCAGCAGCTCGAGCCAAAGGGGGAGCAACACTGAAGCTTTCTTT. It encodes CASSSSQRGSNTEAFF. The variable domain in full, with the rest retrieved from reference TRBV5-1 and TRBJ1-1, is KAGVTQTPRYLIKTRGQQVTLSCSPISGHRSVSWYQQTPGQGLQFLFEYFSETQRNKGNFPGRFSGRQFSNSRSEMNVSTLELGDSALYLCASSSSQRGSNTEAFFGQGTRLTVV.

This chain uses TRBV5-1 with TRBJ2-5; D is ambiguous. This CDR3 spans 13 amino acids. The germline gives CDR1 SGHRS, CDR2 YFSETQ. V gave up 3 bases and J gave up 2 bases, with 8 bases separating them. This chain's CDR3 is CASSSLVQETQYF. CDR3 sequence (DNA): TGCGCCAGCAGCTCCCTAGTTCAAGAGACCCAGTACTTC.

J is TRBJ2-5 and V is TRBV21-1; TRBD1, the D gene given by the table, was not confirmed from the DNA. TRBV21-1 is recorded as a pseudogene. The CDR3 totals 20 residues. The chain's CDR3 is CASSKARRLRGQGFLETQYF. The CDR3, as DNA: TGTGCCAGCAGCAAAGCGCGACGTTTACGGGGACAGGGGTTCTTAGAGACCCAGTACTTC.

This chain links TRBV7-2 with TRBJ2-3; D is unresolved. Deletions cut 1 base from V and 0 bases from J, with 8 bases between. The CDR3 has 15 amino acids. Germline CDR1 SGHTA, CDR2 FQGNSA. The CDR3 DNA reads as TGTGCCAGCAGCTTAGTGTTAGAGAGCACAGATACGCAGTATTTT. This encodes CASSLVLESTDTQYF.

V gene TRBV5-1 combines with J gene TRBJ2-1, with 9 bases matching TRBD2. The CDR3 contains 15 residues. After removal of 1 base from V and 4 bases from J, the junction contained 3 bases not matched to a gene. The germline V gene encodes CDR1 SGHRS and CDR2 YFSETQ. CDR3 region: CASSLTLAGYNEQFF. Written as DNA, the CDR3 is TGCGCCAGCAGCTTGACACTAGCGGGTTACAATGAGCAGTTCTTC. Full variable domain (outside the CDR3, taken from reference TRBV5-1 and TRBJ2-1): KAGVTQTPRYLIKTRGQQVTLSCSPISGHRSVSWYQQTPGQGLQFLFEYFSETQRNKGNFPGRFSGRQFSNSRSEMNVSTLELGDSALYLCASSLTLAGYNEQFFGPGTRLTVL.

This chain connects TRBV7-2 to TRBJ1-4; D ambiguous. Trimming removed 3 bases at V and 10 bases at J, with 21 bases between. The CDR3 is 16 amino acids. Germline values: CDR1 SGHTA, CDR2 FQGNSA. The CDR3 DNA is TGTGCCAGCAGCTTGACGGGAGAGAGGGAAAGGGCAAAACTGTTTTTT. Protein: CASSLTGERERAKLFF. Full variable domain (missing parts from reference TRBV7-2 and TRBJ1-4): GAGVSQSPSNKVTEKGKDVELRCDPISGHTALYWYRQSLGQGLEFLIYFQGNSAPDKSGLPSDRFSAERTGGSVSTLTIQRTQQEDSAVYLCASSLTGERERAKLFFGSGTQLSVL.

The chain has TRBV14 and TRBJ2-3, with D tentatively TRBD2 (6 bases). Per the germline V gene, CDR1 is SGHDN and CDR2 is FVKESK. Trimming took 1 base from V and 3 from J, leaving 8 bases between them. The CDR3 totals 14 residues. The CDR3 is CASSQGLGTDTQYF. In DNA, the CDR3 is TGTGCCAGCAGCCAAGGACTAGGAACAGATACGCAGTATTTT. The whole variable domain, filled in from reference TRBV14 and TRBJ2-3, reads EAGVTQFPSHSVIEKGQTVTLRCDPISGHDNLYWYRRVMGKEIKFLLHFVKESKQDESGMPNNRFLAERTGGTYSTLKVQPAELEDSGVYFCASSQGLGTDTQYFGPGTRLTVL.

The chain carries TRBV19 and TRBJ1-5; D is possibly TRBD1 (5 bases). The CDR3 spans 13 residues. With 9 bases removed from V and 11 bases from J, the gap between germline ends came to 20 bases. The germline CDR1 and CDR2 sequences are LNHDA and SQIVND (reference sequence). The CDR3 region has the DNA TGTGCCAGCCGCCCCGCGGAACAGGTCACCCAGCATTTT. It yields the protein CASRPAEQVTQHF.

The chain couples TRBV7-3 to TRBJ2-7; D may be TRBD2 (5 bases). CDR1 is SGHTA, CDR2 FQGTGA, per germline. CDR3 length equals 13 residues. With 5 bases removed from V and 4 bases from J, the gap between germline ends came to 12 bases. Here the CDR3 reads CASSLGSAYEQYF. The CDR3 nucleotides are TGTGCCAGCAGCCTAGGGAGTGCTTACGAGCAGTACTTC. The whole variable domain, remainder taken from reference TRBV7-3 and TRBJ2-7, is GAGVSQTPSNKVTEKGKYVELRCDPISGHTALYWYRQSLGQGPEFLIYFQGTGAADDSGLPNDRFFAVRPEGSVSTLKIQRTERGDSAVYLCASSLGSAYEQYFGPGTRLTVT.

The CDR3 DNA follows: TGTGCCAGCAGTTTAAGTGGCGGGATCAGGCAGTTCTTC. It is translated as CASSLSGGIRQFF. The chain links TRBV27 to TRBJ2-1, with a possible D match to TRBD2 (6 bases). CDR1 is MNHEY and CDR2 is SMNVEV in the germline V gene (reference sequence). This CDR3 contains 13 residues. V shed 2 bases and J shed 12 bases, with 14 bases lying between them.

As for this clone: This CDR3 is also generated by other DNA sequences in the sample. As DNA, the CDR3 is TGCGCCAGCAGCTTGGAGGGGGCGCGGAACACTGAAGCTTTCTTT. Amino acids: CASSLEGARNTEAFF. The chain carries TRBV5-1 and TRBJ1-1; 7 bases map to TRBD1. The CDR3 has 15 amino acids. The ends lost 0 bases at V and 1 base at J; junction bases unmatched: 3. Germline V gene data show CDR1 as SGHRS and CDR2 as YFSETQ.

The chain combines TRBV5-4 with TRBJ1-2, with D possibly being TRBD1 (6 bases). The germline V and J ends were trimmed by 5 bases and 7 bases, with 15 bases remaining between them. The CDR3 consists of 13 residues. Germline CDR1 SGHNT, CDR2 YYREEE (reference sequence). The CDR3 bases are TGTGCCAGCAGAAGACAGGAGGTTGGTGGCTACACCTTC. This codes for CASRRQEVGGYTF.

The chain uses TRBV9 and TRBJ2-7; TRBD2 matches at 8 bases. The germline CDR1 and CDR2 sequences are SGDLS and YYNGEE. Germline trimming cut 0 bases from V and 3 bases from J; bases unmatched to any gene: 8. This CDR3 spans 16 amino acids. CDR3 DNA sequence: TGTGCCAGCAGCGTAGACCCCGGGGGGGCCCACTACGAGCAGTACTTC. Translated: CASSVDPGGAHYEQYF. The variable domain in full, completed from reference TRBV9 and TRBJ2-7, reads DSGVTQTPKHLITATGQRVTLRCSPRSGDLSVYWYQQSLDQGLQFLIQYYNGEERAKGNILERFSAQQFPDLHSELNLSSLELGDSALYFCASSVDPGGAHYEQYFGPGTRLTVT.